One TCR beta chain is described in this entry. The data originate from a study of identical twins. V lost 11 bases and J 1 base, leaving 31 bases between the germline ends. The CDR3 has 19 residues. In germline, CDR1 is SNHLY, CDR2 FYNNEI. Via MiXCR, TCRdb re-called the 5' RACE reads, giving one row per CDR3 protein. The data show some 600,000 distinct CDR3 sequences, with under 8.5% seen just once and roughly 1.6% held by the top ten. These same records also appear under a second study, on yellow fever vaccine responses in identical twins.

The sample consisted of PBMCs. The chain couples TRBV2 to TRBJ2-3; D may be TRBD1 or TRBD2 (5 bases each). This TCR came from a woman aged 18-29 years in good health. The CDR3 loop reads CAFCFLVGTRIFGTDTQYF. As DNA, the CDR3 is TGTGCCTTCTGTTTCCTCGTTGGGACCCGGATCTTCGGCACAGATACGCAGTATTTT.